A selection of T cell receptor beta chains follows, all from one sample in a study of STAT5B mutations in CD4+ large granular lymphocyte leukemia. Sequencing was performed with immunoSEQ multiplex PCR; in TCRdb, only in-frame clones are kept and a portion is missing. Among about 37,000 clones listed, approximately 67% were seen once. Sequenced input: CD4+ T cells from blood buffy coats. The origin of the receptors is a human donor in good health. Each CDR3 is given with its conserved first and last residue. The D gene is left open where the match is weak. Clone size is shown for a subset of rows, as once, few, many or a class of expanded clone.

D	V	size	J	CDR3	DNA
-	TRBV7-9	-	TRBJ2-2	CASSLAGGRGINTGELFF	TGTGCCAGCAGCTTAGCGGGGGGCCGAGGGATAAACACCGGGGAGCTGTTTTTT
TRBD1	TRBV27	-	TRBJ2-5	CASSSGTGGRETQYF	TGTGCCAGCAGTTCCGGGACAGGGGGAAGGGAGACCCAGTACTTC
-	TRBV10-1	-	TRBJ2-2	CASSGQVAGGELFF	TGCGCCAGCAGTGGACAGGTTGCAGGCGGGGAGCTGTTTTTT
TRBD1	TRBV5-1	few	TRBJ1-2	CASSPGQPTANYGYTF	TGCGCCAGCAGCCCGGGACAGCCTACAGCTAACTATGGCTACACCTTC
-	TRBV28	-	TRBJ2-3	CASSSFGRGYF	TGTGCCAGCAGCTCCTTTGGGCGGGGGTATTTT
-	TRBV7-2	-	TRBJ2-6	CASSLKGWAGANVLTF	TGTGCCAGCAGCTTAAAGGGGTGGGCTGGGGCCAACGTCCTGACTTTC
-	TRBV13	-	TRBJ1-2	CASSPQAGQLYGYTF	TGTGCCAGCAGCCCCCAAGCTGGACAGCTTTATGGCTACACCTTC
-	TRBV18	-	TRBJ1-1	CASSPPLRGNTEAFF	TGTGCCAGCTCACCACCGCTCAGGGGGAACACTGAAGCTTTCTTT
-	TRBV11-2	once	TRBJ2-1	CASSRGRGGHNEQFF	TGTGCCAGCAGCCGGGGCAGGGGTGGGCACAATGAGCAGTTCTTC
TRBD1	TRBV7-2	-	TRBJ1-6	CASSNYRGQVSPLHF	TGTGCCAGCAGCAACTACAGGGGGCAGGTTTCACCCCTCCACTTT
-	TRBV6-5	medium-sized	TRBJ2-2	CASSSGPWGGELFF	TGTGCCAGCAGTTCGGGACCTTGGGGCGGGGAGCTGTTTTTT
-	TRBV9	few	TRBJ2-2	CASSVGRADTGELFF	TGTGCCAGCAGCGTAGGCCGGGCGGACACCGGGGAGCTGTTTTTT
TRBD1	TRBV2	-	TRBJ2-1	CASTSDRVYEQFF	TGTGCCAGCACTTCGGACAGGGTTTATGAGCAGTTCTTC
-	TRBV18	few	TRBJ2-7	CASSPRGGHEQYF	TGTGCCAGCTCACCACGGGGGGGCCACGAGCAGTACTTC
TRBD1	TRBV19	-	TRBJ1-2	CASSIVGTGVPKGGYTF	TGTGCCAGTAGTATAGTCGGGACAGGGGTACCCAAAGGAGGCTACACCTTC
-	TRBV11-3	-	TRBJ2-1	CASSPTNRDYNEQFF	TGTGCCAGCAGCCCGACCAACCGGGACTACAATGAGCAGTTCTTC
TRBD1	TRBV7-3	-	TRBJ2-5	CASSLIGSTGRETQYF	TGTGCCAGCAGCTTAATAGGTTCGACAGGGCGAGAGACCCAGTACTTC
TRBD2	TRBV2	-	TRBJ2-5	CASSDVAGGQTQYF	TGTGCCAGCAGTGATGTAGCGGGGGGCCAGACCCAGTACTTC
TRBD2	TRBV7-2	-	TRBJ2-1	CASSLSGGPNNEQFF	TGTGCCAGCAGCCTTAGCGGGGGGCCGAACAATGAGCAGTTCTTC
TRBD1	TRBV7-9	once	TRBJ2-1	CASSLQGARNEQFF	TGTGCCAGCAGCTTACAGGGGGCGAGGAATGAGCAGTTCTTC
-	TRBV7-2	-	TRBJ2-1	CASSLDRISYNEQFF	TGTGCCAGCAGCTTAGATCGCATCTCCTACAATGAGCAGTTCTTC
-	TRBV4-3	-	TRBJ1-2	CASSQDRGRPTGGYTF	TGCGCCAGCAGCCAAGATAGGGGACGCCCCACGGGTGGCTACACCTTC
TRBD2	TRBV6-1	once	TRBJ2-7	CASSSGTSVIYEQYF	TGTGCCAGCAGTTCCGGGACTAGCGTCATCTACGAGCAGTACTTC
-	TRBV5-4	few	TRBJ2-3	CASSLGGVTSTDTQYF	TGTGCCAGCAGCTTAGGTGGGGTCACTAGCACAGATACGCAGTATTTT
-	TRBV18	-	TRBJ2-3	CASSPPSKIDTQYF	TGTGCCAGCTCACCACCGAGTAAAATTGATACGCAGTATTTT
TRBD2	TRBV7-9	-	TRBJ2-3	CASSPGGAPPRDTQYF	TGTGCCAGCAGTCCGGGGGGGGCCCCTCCCCGGGATACGCAGTATTTT
TRBD2	TRBV7-9	-	TRBJ2-7	CASTPSSGSSYEQYF	TGTGCCAGCACCCCGTCTAGCGGGAGCTCCTACGAGCAGTACTTC
-	TRBV5-1	-	TRBJ2-1	CASSLEGVRGVNEQFF	TGCGCCAGCAGCTTGGAGGGGGTCCGAGGGGTCAATGAGCAGTTCTTC
TRBD2	TRBV6-5	-	TRBJ2-5	CASSYSGTSGQETQYF	TGTGCCAGCAGTTACTCCGGGACTAGCGGACAAGAGACCCAGTACTTC
-	TRBV11-3	-	TRBJ2-1	CASSLDHEQFF	TGTGCCAGCAGCTTAGATCATGAGCAGTTCTTC
-	TRBV6-5	-	TRBJ1-3	CASSIQALSGNTIYF	TGTGCCAGCAGTATACAGGCTCTCTCTGGAAACACCATATATTTT
-	TRBV5-5	-	TRBJ1-2	CASSRGGASYGYTF	TGTGCCAGCAGCCGCGGTGGGGCAAGCTATGGCTACACCTTC
-	TRBV5-1	-	TRBJ2-5	CASSLRGYQETQYF	TGCGCCAGCAGCTTAAGGGGTTACCAAGAGACCCAGTACTTC
TRBD1	TRBV5-5	-	TRBJ2-7	CASSFPLQGALLGEQYF	TGTGCCAGCAGCTTCCCGCTCCAGGGGGCGCTTCTGGGGGAGCAGTACTTC
TRBD1	TRBV9	few	TRBJ1-1	CASSARQGGAEAFF	TGTGCCAGCAGCGCCCGACAGGGTGGGGCTGAAGCTTTCTTT
TRBD1	TRBV2	-	TRBJ1-5	CASRATGGLQPQHF	TGTGCCAGCAGGGCTACAGGGGGCCTTCAGCCCCAGCATTTT
-	TRBV5-8	-	TRBJ2-1	CASSLSIRGSEQFF	TGTGCCAGCAGCTTGTCGATTCGGGGGTCCGAGCAGTTCTTC
TRBD1	TRBV6-6	-	TRBJ1-2	CAILRTGSGGYTF	TGTGCCATTTTAAGGACAGGGAGTGGTGGCTACACCTTC
-	TRBV2	-	TRBJ2-3	CASNRDWRTDTQYF	TGTGCCAGCAACCGGGACTGGCGCACAGATACGCAGTATTTT
-	TRBV7-9	-	TRBJ2-1	CASSLELSWDNEQFF	TGTGCCAGCAGCTTGGAGCTGTCGTGGGACAATGAGCAGTTCTTC
-	TRBV9	-	TRBJ2-2	CASSVAPTGELFF	TGTGCCAGCAGCGTAGCCCCTACCGGGGAGCTGTTTTTT
-	TRBV2	once	TRBJ2-1	CASSADSEQFF	TGTGCCAGCAGTGCGGACTCTGAGCAGTTCTTC
TRBD2	TRBV7-2	few	TRBJ2-7	CASNLQRGYEQYF	TGTGCCAGCAACCTACAGCGGGGCTACGAGCAGTACTTC
-	TRBV7-9	-	TRBJ1-1	CASSLTDANTEAFF	TGTGCCAGCAGCTTGACGGATGCGAACACTGAAGCTTTCTTT
TRBD1	TRBV27	-	TRBJ1-5	CASRISTGKGNQPQHF	TGTGCCAGCAGGATATCGACAGGGAAGGGCAATCAGCCCCAGCATTTT
TRBD1	TRBV7-2	-	TRBJ1-2	CASSLEGAQDYGYTF	TGTGCCAGCAGCTTAGAGGGGGCGCAGGACTATGGCTACACCTTC
-	TRBV7-3	-	TRBJ2-1	CASSLAGQLYNEQFF	TGTGCCAGCAGCTTAGCGGGGCAACTCTACAATGAGCAGTTCTTC
-	TRBV11-2	once	TRBJ2-5	CASSLERYGSGETQYF	TGTGCCAGCAGCTTAGAAAGATACGGGTCGGGAGAGACCCAGTACTTC
-	TRBV29-1	-	TRBJ2-3	CSVDRTDTQYF	TGCAGCGTTGACCGCACAGATACGCAGTATTTT
-	TRBV7-9	few	TRBJ1-5	CASSVSGDQPQHF	TGTGCCAGCAGCGTATCAGGGGATCAGCCCCAGCATTTT
TRBD2	TRBV28	-	TRBJ2-7	CASSFSGSSSYEQYF	TGTGCCAGCAGTTTTAGCGGGAGTAGCTCCTACGAGCAGTACTTC